The next 14 T cell receptor beta chains were all read from a single sample in a study of shared clonotypes between healthy human individuals. Produced via immunoSEQ multiplex PCR; TCRdb's table is partial and in-frame only. The repertoire has hundreds of thousands of clones, roughly 83% of them found once; the top ten carry approximately 13%. The sequencing sample was made of PBMCs. The origin of the receptors is a woman between 40 and 50 years old in good health. Some clones in this sample may be carry-over from other donors' samples.

V is TRBV20-1 and J is TRBJ2-5, with no clear D. The J call could be wrong; TRBJ2-7 is a better fit for the DNA end. CDR3 length: 11 amino acids. The germline V gene has CDR1 DFQATT and CDR2 SNEGSKA (reference sequence). CDR3 sequence: CSGSSAYEQYF. For the CDR3, the DNA is TGCAGTGGAAGTTCCGCCTACGAGCAGTACTTC.

V gene TRBV4-1 combines with J gene TRBJ2-2; no firm D call. The CDR3 contains 15 residues. Per germline, CDR1 MGHRA and CDR2 YSYEKL. Trimming removed 1 base at V and 4 bases at J, with 10 bases between. The CDR3 sequence: CASSQAASLTGELFF. CDR3 nucleotides: TGCGCCAGCAGCCAAGCCGCCTCCCTCACCGGGGAGCTGTTTTTT.

The rearrangement links TRBV25-1 to TRBJ2-5; no firm D call. Germline V lookup: CDR1 MGHDK, CDR2 SYGVNS. V lost 1 base and J lost 5, with 8 bases in between. The CDR3 loop spans 13 amino acids. The CDR3 reads CASSESPRETQYF. The CDR3 nucleotides are TGTGCCAGCAGTGAATCCCCCCGGGAGACCCAGTACTTC. The full variable domain, in which reference TRBV25-1 and TRBJ2-5 provide the parts outside the CDR3, is EADIYQTPRYLVIGTGKKITLECSQTMGHDKMYWYQQDPGMELHLIHYSYGVNSTEKGDLSSESTVSRIRTEHFPLTLESARPSHTSQYLCASSESPRETQYFGPGTRLLVL.

The chain carries TRBV29-1 and TRBJ2-7; 10 bases are a match to TRBD2. This CDR3 is built from 13 residues. With 3 bases clipped from V and 3 bases from J, the junction kept 2 bases outside the gene matches. Germline V gene lookup returns CDR1 SQVTM and CDR2 ANQGSEA. The CDR3 sequence: CSVDKRGGYEQYF. CDR3 nucleotides: TGCAGCGTTGACAAGCGGGGGGGCTACGAGCAGTACTTC.

The V call is TRBV9, the J call TRBJ2-5; 7 nucleotides line up with TRBD1. The CDR3 extends over 18 amino acids. The ends lost 2 bases at V and 5 bases at J; junction bases unmatched: 18. Germline assignment: CDR1 SGDLS and CDR2 YYNGEE. The CDR3 sequence: CASSVGRSGQESLETQYF. CDR3 DNA sequence: TGTGCCAGCAGCGTGGGGCGAAGCGGACAGGAAAGTTTGGAGACCCAGTACTTC.

This chain links TRBV7-3 with TRBJ2-3; 9 positions agree with TRBD2. CDR1 is SGHTA and CDR2 is FQGTGA in the germline V gene. V lost 5 bases, J lost 2 bases, and 5 bases stayed unmatched. This CDR3 contains 15 residues. This CDR3 reads CASSPSGMITDTQYF. DNA of the CDR3: TGTGCCAGCAGCCCTAGCGGGATGATCACAGATACGCAGTATTTT.

The chain links TRBV7-2 to TRBJ2-6; possible D gene TRBD1, 6 bases. This CDR3 contains 16 residues. V lost 5 bases and J lost 4, with 15 bases in between. Germline-derived CDR1 and CDR2 are SGHTA and FQGNSA. The CDR3 protein is CASSMTGLFGANVLTF. Written as DNA, the CDR3 is TGTGCCAGCAGCATGACAGGCCTGTTCGGGGCCAACGTCCTGACTTTC.

The V and J genes are TRBV10-3 and TRBJ1-2; 7 nucleotides line up with TRBD1. CDR3 length: 14 residues. CDR1 and CDR2 from the germline V gene are ENHRY and SYGVKD. Unmatched junction bases numbered 11, after V lost 8 bases and J lost 5 bases. The CDR3 spells CAIAMTGTAYGYTF. DNA for the CDR3: TGTGCCATCGCAATGACCGGGACAGCGTATGGCTACACCTTC.

The J gene is TRBJ2-1, the V gene TRBV7-8; 10 bases line up with TRBD1. V was pared by 1 base and J by 6 bases, with 3 bases of the junction left unmatched. The CDR3 extends over 15 amino acids. In germline, CDR1 is SGHVS, CDR2 FQNEAQ. CDR3 loop: CASSLGQGASNEQFF. CDR3 nucleotides: TGTGCCAGCAGCTTAGGACAGGGGGCCTCCAATGAGCAGTTCTTC.

The chain is built from TRBV7-2 and TRBJ1-2; 9 bases are shared with TRBD1. Trimming at V came to 1 base and at J to 4 bases, leaving 7 bases not matched to a gene. CDR1 SGHTA and CDR2 FQGNSA come from the germline V gene. The CDR3 length is 16 residues. The CDR3 DNA sequence: TGTGCCAGCAGCTTAGGAGGGACAGGGCAGTCCTATGGCTACACCTTC. Its translation is CASSLGGTGQSYGYTF.

The chain employs TRBV6-1 and TRBJ1-4; D ambiguous. The CDR3 consists of 13 residues. Trimming removed 3 bases at V and 8 bases at J, with 10 bases between. From germline, CDR1 is MNHNS and CDR2 SASEGT. The CDR3 region has the DNA TGTGCCAGCAGTGAGTCCAGAAGGGAAAAACTGTTTTTT. Encoded protein: CASSESRREKLFF.

V usage is TRBV5-6 and J usage is TRBJ1-2; tentative D call: TRBD1 (6 bases). This CDR3 has 15 amino acids. V was cut by 4 bases and J by 2 bases, with 15 bases left in between. The germline V gene encodes CDR1 SGHDT and CDR2 YYEEEE. The CDR3 here is CASSDTTQGNYGYTF. The CDR3 DNA sequence: TGTGCCAGCAGCGACACTACTCAGGGGAACTATGGCTACACCTTC.

The chain joins TRBV11-2 to TRBJ1-4; TRBD1 might be the D (5 bases). Germline V gene data show CDR1 as SGHAT and CDR2 as FQNNGV. The CDR3 is 15 residues long. Trimming left V 3 bases short and J 2 bases short, with 10 bases between. For the CDR3, the DNA is TGTGCCAGCAGCTTTAAGGGGACGACTAATGAAAAACTGTTTTTT. Encoded protein: CASSFKGTTNEKLFF.

Here the CDR3 reads CASSLEGHSGNTIYF. CDR3 DNA: TGTGCCAGCAGCTTGGAAGGACACTCTGGAAACACCATATATTTT. The chain carries TRBV5-5 and TRBJ1-3, with a possible D match to TRBD1 (5 bases). V dropped 0 bases and J dropped 0 bases, with 7 bases sitting between them. Germline V gene lookup returns CDR1 SGHKS and CDR2 YYEKEE (reference sequence). The CDR3 totals 15 residues.